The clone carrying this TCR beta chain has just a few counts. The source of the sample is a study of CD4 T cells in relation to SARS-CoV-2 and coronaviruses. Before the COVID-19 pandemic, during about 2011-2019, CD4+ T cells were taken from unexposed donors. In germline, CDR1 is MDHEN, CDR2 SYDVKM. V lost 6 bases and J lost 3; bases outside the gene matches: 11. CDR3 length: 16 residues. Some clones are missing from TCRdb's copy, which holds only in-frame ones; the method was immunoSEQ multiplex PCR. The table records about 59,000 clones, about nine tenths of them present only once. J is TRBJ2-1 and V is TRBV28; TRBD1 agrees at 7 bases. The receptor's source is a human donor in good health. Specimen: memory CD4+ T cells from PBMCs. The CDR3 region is CASSSPPDRIYNEQFF. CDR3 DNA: TGTGCCAGCAGCTCCCCCCCGGACAGGATCTACAATGAGCAGTTCTTC.